A selection of T cell receptor beta chains follows, all from one sample in a study of blood T cell repertoires in COVID-19. Profiling relied on immunoSEQ multiplex PCR, and the TCRdb table lists in-frame clones only, not all of them. This sample has some 70,000 clones, with 80% to 90% found just once. Material for sequencing was peripheral blood. The receptors come from a woman aged 55-69 years with acute or convalescent COVID-19. The CDR3 runs from the conserved cysteine through the conserved F or W. The order of the fields is clone size, D gene, J gene, V gene, CDR3 protein, CDR3 DNA. D genes are given only for firm matches. Expanded clones are given a class, and other clones once, few, many or no size at all.

clone size: .; D gene: .; J gene: TRBJ1-5; V gene: TRBV7-9; CDR3 protein: CASSSGDQPQHF; CDR3 DNA: TGTGCCAGCAGCTCGGGGGATCAGCCCCAGCATTTT
clone size: .; D gene: .; J gene: TRBJ1-2; V gene: TRBV2; CDR3 protein: CASSSDSNYGYTF; CDR3 DNA: TGTGCCAGCAGTTCCGACAGTAACTATGGCTACACCTTC
clone size: once; D gene: TRBD1; J gene: TRBJ1-1; V gene: TRBV4-2; CDR3 protein: CASSQRDRNTEAFF; CDR3 DNA: TGTGCCAGCAGCCAACGGGACAGGAACACTGAAGCTTTCTTT
clone size: .; D gene: TRBD1; J gene: TRBJ1-1; V gene: TRBV11-2; CDR3 protein: CASSYGQGGRVAFF; CDR3 DNA: TGTGCCAGCAGCTACGGACAGGGGGGGCGAGTAGCTTTCTTT
clone size: .; D gene: TRBD2; J gene: TRBJ2-2; V gene: TRBV3-1/TRBV3-2; CDR3 protein: CASSQVIAGEAGELFF; CDR3 DNA: TGTGCCAGCAGCCAAGTAATAGCGGGAGAGGCCGGGGAGCTGTTTTTT
clone size: .; D gene: .; J gene: TRBJ1-6; V gene: TRBV7-9; CDR3 protein: CASSLTAPQGNSPLHF; CDR3 DNA: TGTGCCAGCAGCCTTACGGCCCCCCAGGGGAATTCACCCCTCCACTTT
clone size: .; D gene: TRBD1; J gene: TRBJ2-1; V gene: TRBV9; CDR3 protein: CASSVALQGAGGEQFF; CDR3 DNA: TGTGCCAGCAGCGTTGCGCTACAGGGGGCGGGCGGTGAGCAGTTCTTC
clone size: .; D gene: TRBD1; J gene: TRBJ1-1; V gene: TRBV18; CDR3 protein: CASSPQGVEAFF; CDR3 DNA: TGTGCCAGCTCACCGCAGGGGGTCGAAGCTTTCTTT
clone size: once; D gene: .; J gene: TRBJ1-5; V gene: TRBV19; CDR3 protein: CASSRDTGVSNQPQHF; CDR3 DNA: TGTGCCAGTAGCCGAGACACAGGAGTTAGCAATCAGCCCCAGCATTTT
clone size: few; D gene: TRBD2; J gene: TRBJ2-1; V gene: TRBV3-1/TRBV3-2; CDR3 protein: CASSQDGKAGKFF; CDR3 DNA: TGTGCCAGCAGCCAAGACGGGAAAGCGGGGAAGTTCTTC
clone size: .; D gene: TRBD1; J gene: TRBJ1-5; V gene: TRBV5-5; CDR3 protein: CASSWGTGINQPQHF; CDR3 DNA: TGTGCCAGCAGCTGGGGGACAGGGATCAATCAGCCCCAGCATTTT
clone size: .; D gene: .; J gene: TRBJ1-2; V gene: TRBV5-1; CDR3 protein: CASSLGPGAEGYTF; CDR3 DNA: TGCGCCAGCAGCTTGGGCCCAGGGGCTGAAGGCTACACCTTC
clone size: .; D gene: .; J gene: TRBJ1-1; V gene: TRBV29-1; CDR3 protein: CSVLTGWGQVSSNTEAFF; CDR3 DNA: TGCAGCGTCCTGACAGGTTGGGGCCAAGTCAGCTCGAACACTGAAGCTTTCTTT
clone size: .; D gene: .; J gene: TRBJ2-1; V gene: TRBV7-2; CDR3 protein: CASSLGVRETEQFF; CDR3 DNA: TGTGCCAGCAGCTTAGGAGTGCGGGAAACCGAGCAGTTCTTC
clone size: few; D gene: .; J gene: TRBJ2-1; V gene: TRBV6-1; CDR3 protein: CASIPQGKKNEQFF; CDR3 DNA: TGTGCCAGCATACCGCAGGGAAAGAAGAATGAGCAGTTCTTC
clone size: .; D gene: .; J gene: TRBJ1-3; V gene: TRBV25-1; CDR3 protein: CASSDGQGTWGTIYF; CDR3 DNA: TGTGCCAGCAGTGACGGGCAGGGGACGTGGGGCACCATATATTTT
clone size: .; D gene: TRBD2; J gene: TRBJ2-1; V gene: TRBV28; CDR3 protein: CASSQTSGDWNEQFF; CDR3 DNA: TGTGCCAGCAGTCAAACTAGCGGGGATTGGAATGAGCAGTTCTTC
clone size: .; D gene: .; J gene: TRBJ1-3; V gene: TRBV15; CDR3 protein: CATSRGTGKNSGNTIYF; CDR3 DNA: TGTGCCACCAGCAGAGGAACCGGGAAAAACTCTGGAAACACCATATATTTT
clone size: .; D gene: TRBD1; J gene: TRBJ1-4; V gene: TRBV28; CDR3 protein: CAIASGDRTTTVF; CDR3 DNA: TGTGCCATTGCGAGCGGGGACAGGACAACTACAGTTTTT
clone size: .; D gene: TRBD1; J gene: TRBJ1-5; V gene: TRBV2; CDR3 protein: CASKRDRGPQPQHF; CDR3 DNA: TGTGCCAGCAAAAGGGACAGGGGGCCTCAGCCCCAGCATTTT
clone size: .; D gene: TRBD1; J gene: TRBJ1-2; V gene: TRBV7-2; CDR3 protein: CASSSAAGGVYGYTF; CDR3 DNA: TGTGCCAGCAGCTCGGCGGCAGGGGGCGTATATGGCTACACCTTC
clone size: .; D gene: TRBD1; J gene: TRBJ2-7; V gene: TRBV5-1; CDR3 protein: CASSLYGTGAYEQYF; CDR3 DNA: TGCGCCAGCAGCTTGTACGGGACAGGGGCCTACGAGCAGTACTTC
clone size: .; D gene: .; J gene: TRBJ2-1; V gene: TRBV7-6; CDR3 protein: CASSPSVGSSYNEQFF; CDR3 DNA: TGTGCCAGCAGCCCGAGCGTGGGGAGCTCCTACAATGAGCAGTTCTTC
clone size: once; D gene: .; J gene: TRBJ1-1; V gene: TRBV4-1; CDR3 protein: CASSSGHDLPNTEAFF; CDR3 DNA: TGCGCCAGCAGCTCGGGACATGACCTACCGAACACTGAAGCTTTCTTT
clone size: .; D gene: .; J gene: TRBJ2-2; V gene: TRBV18; CDR3 protein: CASSRFWEVSNTGELFF; CDR3 DNA: TGTGCCAGCTCTCGATTTTGGGAGGTGTCTAACACCGGGGAGCTGTTTTTT
clone size: .; D gene: .; J gene: TRBJ1-2; V gene: TRBV18; CDR3 protein: CASSLLIQDHGYTF; CDR3 DNA: TGTGCCAGCTCACTCCTAATTCAGGATCATGGCTACACCTTC
clone size: .; D gene: TRBD1; J gene: TRBJ2-3; V gene: TRBV5-1; CDR3 protein: CASQPGTGGTDTQYF; CDR3 DNA: TGCGCCAGCCAGCCTGGGACAGGAGGCACAGATACGCAGTATTTT
clone size: .; D gene: .; J gene: TRBJ1-5; V gene: TRBV5-1; CDR3 protein: CASSLGAENQPQHF; CDR3 DNA: TGCGCCAGCAGCTTGGGTGCGGAAAATCAGCCCCAGCATTTT
clone size: few; D gene: .; J gene: TRBJ1-1; V gene: TRBV30; CDR3 protein: CAWSVLRVEAFF; CDR3 DNA: TGTGCCTGGAGTGTACTCAGGGTCGAAGCTTTCTTT
clone size: .; D gene: TRBD2; J gene: TRBJ2-7; V gene: TRBV10-3; CDR3 protein: CAISPLSGRGSYEQYF; CDR3 DNA: TGTGCCATCAGCCCCCTTAGCGGGAGGGGATCCTACGAGCAGTACTTC
clone size: .; D gene: .; J gene: TRBJ2-1; V gene: TRBV14; CDR3 protein: CASSQLAYNEQFF; CDR3 DNA: TGTGCCAGCAGCCAACTAGCTTACAATGAGCAGTTCTTC
clone size: .; D gene: TRBD1; J gene: TRBJ2-7; V gene: TRBV11-3; CDR3 protein: CASSPRQGAYEQYF; CDR3 DNA: TGTGCCAGCAGCCCACGACAGGGGGCCTACGAGCAGTACTTC
clone size: .; D gene: TRBD2; J gene: TRBJ2-3; V gene: TRBV5-4; CDR3 protein: CASRVGTSGSSDTQYF; CDR3 DNA: TGTGCCAGCAGAGTTGGGACTAGCGGGAGTTCTGATACGCAGTATTTT
clone size: .; D gene: TRBD1; J gene: TRBJ1-2; V gene: TRBV2; CDR3 protein: CARTGTGVGPSHGYTF; CDR3 DNA: TGTGCCAGGACCGGGACAGGGGTCGGTCCTTCCCATGGCTACACCTTC
clone size: .; D gene: TRBD2; J gene: TRBJ2-1; V gene: TRBV18; CDR3 protein: CASSPPSGRAYNEQFF; CDR3 DNA: TGTGCCAGCTCACCACCCAGCGGGAGGGCCTACAATGAGCAGTTCTTC
clone size: once; D gene: .; J gene: TRBJ1-1; V gene: TRBV5-4; CDR3 protein: CASSYSGGNTEAFF; CDR3 DNA: TGTGCCAGCAGTTACTCGGGGGGGAACACTGAAGCTTTCTTT
clone size: .; D gene: .; J gene: TRBJ2-7; V gene: TRBV11-2; CDR3 protein: CASSVQGYEQYF; CDR3 DNA: TGTGCCAGCAGCGTACAGGGTTACGAGCAGTACTTC
clone size: once; D gene: TRBD2; J gene: TRBJ2-7; V gene: TRBV3-1/TRBV3-2; CDR3 protein: CASSPVPGGPVNEQYF; CDR3 DNA: TGTGCCAGCAGCCCCGTGCCGGGAGGGCCTGTCAACGAGCAGTACTTC
clone size: .; D gene: TRBD2; J gene: TRBJ2-7; V gene: TRBV6-5; CDR3 protein: CASSSGGGGQYF; CDR3 DNA: TGTGCCAGCAGTAGCGGGGGTGGTGGGCAGTACTTC
clone size: .; D gene: .; J gene: TRBJ2-2; V gene: TRBV3-1/TRBV3-2; CDR3 protein: CASSQGGGLTTGELFF; CDR3 DNA: TGTGCCAGCAGCCAAGGGGGAGGCCTAACCACCGGGGAGCTGTTTTTT
clone size: .; D gene: .; J gene: TRBJ2-7; V gene: TRBV15; CDR3 protein: CATSSRQTYEQYF; CDR3 DNA: TGTGCCACCAGCAGCCGACAGACCTACGAGCAGTACTTC
clone size: .; D gene: TRBD2; J gene: TRBJ2-5; V gene: TRBV5-6; CDR3 protein: CASSPRGSGGVETQYF; CDR3 DNA: TGTGCCAGCAGCCCCCGAGGTAGCGGGGGAGTGGAGACCCAGTACTTC
clone size: .; D gene: TRBD2; J gene: TRBJ2-2; V gene: TRBV2; CDR3 protein: CASISGSLSKNTGELFF; CDR3 DNA: TGTGCCAGCATTAGCGGGTCTCTGAGCAAGAACACCGGGGAGCTGTTTTTT
clone size: .; D gene: .; J gene: TRBJ1-5; V gene: TRBV6-6; CDR3 protein: CASSYGRRDQPQHF; CDR3 DNA: TGTGCCAGCAGTTACGGTAGGAGGGATCAGCCCCAGCATTTT
clone size: .; D gene: .; J gene: TRBJ2-1; V gene: TRBV6-5; CDR3 protein: CASSRTSFNEQFF; CDR3 DNA: TGTGCCAGCAGCCGAACTAGTTTCAATGAGCAGTTCTTC